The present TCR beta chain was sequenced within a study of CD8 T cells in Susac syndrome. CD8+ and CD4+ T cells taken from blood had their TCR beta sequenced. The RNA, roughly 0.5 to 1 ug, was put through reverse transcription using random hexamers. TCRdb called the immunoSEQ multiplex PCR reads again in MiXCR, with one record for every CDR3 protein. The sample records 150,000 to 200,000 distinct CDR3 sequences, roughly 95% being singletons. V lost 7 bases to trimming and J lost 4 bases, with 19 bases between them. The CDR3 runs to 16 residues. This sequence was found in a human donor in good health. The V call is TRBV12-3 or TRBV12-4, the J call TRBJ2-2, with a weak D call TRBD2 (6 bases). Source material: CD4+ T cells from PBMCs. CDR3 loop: CASKVGAGLVTGELFF. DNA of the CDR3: TGTGCCAGCAAAGTCGGGGCGGGGTTAGTCACCGGGGAGCTGTTTTTT.